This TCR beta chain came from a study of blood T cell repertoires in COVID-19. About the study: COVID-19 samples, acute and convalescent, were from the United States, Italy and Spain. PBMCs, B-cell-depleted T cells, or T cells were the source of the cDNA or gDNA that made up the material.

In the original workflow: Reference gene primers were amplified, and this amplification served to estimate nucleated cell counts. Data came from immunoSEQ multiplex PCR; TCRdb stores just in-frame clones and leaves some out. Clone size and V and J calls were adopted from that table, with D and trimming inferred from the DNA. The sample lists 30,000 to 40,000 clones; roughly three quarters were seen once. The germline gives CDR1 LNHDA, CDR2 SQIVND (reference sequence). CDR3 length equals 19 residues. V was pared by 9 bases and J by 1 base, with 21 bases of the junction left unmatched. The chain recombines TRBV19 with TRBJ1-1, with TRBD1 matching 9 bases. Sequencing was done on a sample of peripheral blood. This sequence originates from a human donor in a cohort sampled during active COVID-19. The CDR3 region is CASQIMMPGQGYKNTEAFF. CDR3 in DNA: TGTGCCAGCCAGATAATGATGCCGGGACAGGGTTATAAGAACACTGAAGCTTTCTTT.